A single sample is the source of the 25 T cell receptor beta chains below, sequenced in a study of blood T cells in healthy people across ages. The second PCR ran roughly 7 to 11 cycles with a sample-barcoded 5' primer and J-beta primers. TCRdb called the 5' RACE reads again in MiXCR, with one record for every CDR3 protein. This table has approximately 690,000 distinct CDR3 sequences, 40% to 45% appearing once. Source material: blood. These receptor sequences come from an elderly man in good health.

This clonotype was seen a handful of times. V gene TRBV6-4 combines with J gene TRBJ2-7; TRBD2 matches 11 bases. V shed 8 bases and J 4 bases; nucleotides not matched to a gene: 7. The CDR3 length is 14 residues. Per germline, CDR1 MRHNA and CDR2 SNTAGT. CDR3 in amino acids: CASPWTSGRYEQYF. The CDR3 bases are TGTGCCAGCCCCTGGACTAGCGGGCGGTACGAGCAGTACTTC.

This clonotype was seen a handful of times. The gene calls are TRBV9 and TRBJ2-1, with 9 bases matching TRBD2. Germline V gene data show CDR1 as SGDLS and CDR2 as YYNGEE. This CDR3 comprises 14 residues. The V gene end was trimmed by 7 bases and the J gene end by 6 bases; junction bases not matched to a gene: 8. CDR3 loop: CASCRGGRANEQFF. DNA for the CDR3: TGTGCCAGCTGTCGGGGCGGGAGGGCCAATGAGCAGTTCTTC.

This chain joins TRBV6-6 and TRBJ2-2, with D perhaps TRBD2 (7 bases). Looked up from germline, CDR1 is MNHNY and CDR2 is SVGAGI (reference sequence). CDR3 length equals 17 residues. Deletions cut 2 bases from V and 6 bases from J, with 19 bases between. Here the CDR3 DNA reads TGTGCCAGCAGTTACCCGGGGGGCCAGGGACTTTCCGGGGAGCTGTTTTTT. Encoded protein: CASSYPGGQGLSGELFF.

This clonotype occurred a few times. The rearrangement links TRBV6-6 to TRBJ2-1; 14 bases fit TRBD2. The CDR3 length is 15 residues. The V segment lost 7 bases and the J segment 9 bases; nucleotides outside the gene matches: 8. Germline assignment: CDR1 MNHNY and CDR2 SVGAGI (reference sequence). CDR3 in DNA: TGTGCCAGCACCCGCCGGACTAGCGGGGGGAGTGAGCAGTTCTTC. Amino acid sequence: CASTRRTSGGSEQFF.

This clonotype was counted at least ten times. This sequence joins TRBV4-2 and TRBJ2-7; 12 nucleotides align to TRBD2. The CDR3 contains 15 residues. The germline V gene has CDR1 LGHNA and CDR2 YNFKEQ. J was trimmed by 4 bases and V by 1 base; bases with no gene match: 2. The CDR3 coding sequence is TGTGCCAGCAGCCAAGTCGGGACTAGCGGGTACGAGCAGTACTTC. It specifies CASSQVGTSGYEQYF.

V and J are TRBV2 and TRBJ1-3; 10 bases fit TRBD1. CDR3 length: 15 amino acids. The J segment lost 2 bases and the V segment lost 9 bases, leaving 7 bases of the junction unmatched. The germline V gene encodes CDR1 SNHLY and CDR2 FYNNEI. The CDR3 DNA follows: TGTGCCAGTAAACGACAGGGGGCAGCTGGAAACACCATATATTTT. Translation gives CASKRQGAAGNTIYF.

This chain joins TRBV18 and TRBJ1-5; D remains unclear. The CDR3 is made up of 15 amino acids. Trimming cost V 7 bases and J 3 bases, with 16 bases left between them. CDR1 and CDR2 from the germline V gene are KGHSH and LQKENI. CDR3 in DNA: TGTGCCAGCTGGAACCGGCCGCCACCCAATCAGCCCCAGCATTTT. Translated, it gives CASWNRPPPNQPQHF.

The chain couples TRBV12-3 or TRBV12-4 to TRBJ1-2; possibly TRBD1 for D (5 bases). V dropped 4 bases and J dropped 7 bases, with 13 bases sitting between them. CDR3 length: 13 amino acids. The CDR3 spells CASSSPGVGGYTF. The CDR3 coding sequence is TGTGCCAGCAGTTCCCCGGGGGTGGGTGGCTACACCTTC.

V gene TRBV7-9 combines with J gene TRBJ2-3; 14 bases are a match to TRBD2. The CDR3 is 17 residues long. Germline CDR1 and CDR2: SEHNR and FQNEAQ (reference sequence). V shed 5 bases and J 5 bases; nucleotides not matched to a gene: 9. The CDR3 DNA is TGTGCCAGCAGCGTGACTAGCGGGAGGGCCGGAGGAGATACGCAGTATTTT. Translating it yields CASSVTSGRAGGDTQYF.

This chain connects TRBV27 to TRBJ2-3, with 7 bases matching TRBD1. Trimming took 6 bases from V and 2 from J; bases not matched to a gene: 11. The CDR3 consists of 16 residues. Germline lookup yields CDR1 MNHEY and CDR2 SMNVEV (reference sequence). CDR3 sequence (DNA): TGTGCCAGCAGCTTAGAAACCGGGACAGTCACAGATACGCAGTATTTT. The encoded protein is CASSLETGTVTDTQYF.

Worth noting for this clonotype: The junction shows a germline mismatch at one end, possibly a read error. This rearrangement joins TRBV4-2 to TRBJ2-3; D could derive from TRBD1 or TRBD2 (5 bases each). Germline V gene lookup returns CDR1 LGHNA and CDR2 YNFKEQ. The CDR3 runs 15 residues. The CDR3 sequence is CTSSQDPGAKDTQYF. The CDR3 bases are TGTACCAGCAGCCAAGATCCCGGGGCTAAAGATACGCAGTATTTT.

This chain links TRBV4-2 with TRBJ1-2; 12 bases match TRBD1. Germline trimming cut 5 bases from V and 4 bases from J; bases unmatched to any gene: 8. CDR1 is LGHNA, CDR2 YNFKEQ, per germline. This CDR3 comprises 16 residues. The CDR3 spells CASSVGTGGAGYGYTF. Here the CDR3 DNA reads TGTGCCAGCAGCGTTGGGACAGGGGGCGCAGGCTATGGCTACACCTTC.

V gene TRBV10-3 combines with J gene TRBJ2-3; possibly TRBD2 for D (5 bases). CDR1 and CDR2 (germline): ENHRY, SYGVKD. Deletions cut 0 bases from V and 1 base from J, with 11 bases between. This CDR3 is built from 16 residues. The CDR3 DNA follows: TGTGCCATCAGTGAGTCGGCGACTACCCGCACAGATACGCAGTATTTT. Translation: CAISESATTRTDTQYF.

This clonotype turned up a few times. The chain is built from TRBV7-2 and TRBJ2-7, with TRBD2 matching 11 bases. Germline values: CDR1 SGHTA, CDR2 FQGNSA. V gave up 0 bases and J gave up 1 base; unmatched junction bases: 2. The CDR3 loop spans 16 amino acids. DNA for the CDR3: TGTGCCAGCAGCTTAGCCTCTAGCGGGGGGTCCTACGAGCAGTACTTC. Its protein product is CASSLASSGGSYEQYF.

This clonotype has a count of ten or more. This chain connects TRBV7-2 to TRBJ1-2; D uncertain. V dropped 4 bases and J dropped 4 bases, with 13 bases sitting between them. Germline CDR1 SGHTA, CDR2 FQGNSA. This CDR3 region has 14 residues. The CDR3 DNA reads TGTGCCAGCAGCTCAGCCCTGGCAGGCTATGGCTACACCTTC. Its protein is CASSSALAGYGYTF.

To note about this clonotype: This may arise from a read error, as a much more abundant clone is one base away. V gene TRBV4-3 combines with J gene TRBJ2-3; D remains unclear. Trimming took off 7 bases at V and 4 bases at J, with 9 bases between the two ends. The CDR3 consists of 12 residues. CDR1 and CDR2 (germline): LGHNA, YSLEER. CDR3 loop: CASILHSDTQYF. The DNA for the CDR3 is TGCGCCAGCATCCTCCACTCAGATACGCAGTATTTT.

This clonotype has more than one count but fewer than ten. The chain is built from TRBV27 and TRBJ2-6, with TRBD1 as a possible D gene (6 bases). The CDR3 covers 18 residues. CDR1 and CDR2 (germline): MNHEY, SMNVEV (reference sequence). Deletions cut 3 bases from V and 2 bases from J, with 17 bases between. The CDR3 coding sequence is TGTGCCAGCAGTTTCGAGCCACCAGGGGTTACTGGGGCCAACGTCCTGACTTTC. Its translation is CASSFEPPGVTGANVLTF.

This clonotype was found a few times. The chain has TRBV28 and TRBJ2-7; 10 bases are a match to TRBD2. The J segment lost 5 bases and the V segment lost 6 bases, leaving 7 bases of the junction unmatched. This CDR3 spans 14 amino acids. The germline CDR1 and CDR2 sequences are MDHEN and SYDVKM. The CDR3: CASRSAGGPNEQYF. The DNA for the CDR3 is TGTGCCAGCAGGTCAGCGGGAGGGCCTAACGAGCAGTACTTC.

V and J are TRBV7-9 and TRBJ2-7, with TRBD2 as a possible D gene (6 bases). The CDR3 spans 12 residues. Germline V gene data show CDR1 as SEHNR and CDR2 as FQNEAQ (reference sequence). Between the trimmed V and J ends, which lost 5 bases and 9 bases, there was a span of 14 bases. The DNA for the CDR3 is TGTGCCAGCAGCCCGAGGGAGGTTGGGCAGTACTTC. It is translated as CASSPREVGQYF.

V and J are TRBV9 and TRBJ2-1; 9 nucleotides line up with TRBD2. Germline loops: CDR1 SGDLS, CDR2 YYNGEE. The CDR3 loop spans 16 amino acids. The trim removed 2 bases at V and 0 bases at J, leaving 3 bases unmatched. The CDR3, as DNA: TGTGCCAGCAGCGTCCTTAGCGGGAGCTCCTACAATGAGCAGTTCTTC. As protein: CASSVLSGSSYNEQFF.

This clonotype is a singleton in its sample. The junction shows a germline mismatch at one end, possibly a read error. This CDR3 reads CVSSRPGTYEQYF. The CDR3 DNA reads TGTGTCAGCAGCAGACCGGGCACCTACGAGCAGTACTTC. The V gene is TRBV6-6, the J gene TRBJ2-7; D uncertain. There are 13 residues in the CDR3. Germline CDR1 reads MNHNY; CDR2 reads SVGAGI (reference sequence).

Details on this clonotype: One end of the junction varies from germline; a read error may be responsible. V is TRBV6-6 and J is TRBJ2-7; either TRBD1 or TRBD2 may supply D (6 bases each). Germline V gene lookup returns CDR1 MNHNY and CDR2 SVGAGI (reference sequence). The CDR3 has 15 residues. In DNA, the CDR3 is TGTGCCAACAGTCCCGCCGGGGGCACGTACAATGAGCAGTACTTC. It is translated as CANSPAGGTYNEQYF.

CDR3 coding DNA: TGTGCCAGCAGCTGCGGGACGGGGATGGGGGAGACCCAGTACTTC. Amino acids: CASSCGTGMGETQYF. The V gene is TRBV7-2, the J gene TRBJ2-5; tentatively, D is TRBD2 (6 bases). Looked up from germline, CDR1 is SGHTA and CDR2 is FQGNSA. With 4 bases removed from V and 5 bases from J, the gap between germline ends came to 17 bases. The CDR3 has 15 residues.

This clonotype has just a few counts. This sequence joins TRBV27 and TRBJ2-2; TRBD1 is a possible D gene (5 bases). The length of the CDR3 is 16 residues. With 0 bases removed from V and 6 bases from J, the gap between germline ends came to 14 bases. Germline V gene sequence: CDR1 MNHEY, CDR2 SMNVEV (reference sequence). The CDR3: CASSLSVTEYAGELFF. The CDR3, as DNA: TGTGCCAGCAGTTTATCGGTGACAGAGTACGCCGGGGAGCTGTTTTTT.

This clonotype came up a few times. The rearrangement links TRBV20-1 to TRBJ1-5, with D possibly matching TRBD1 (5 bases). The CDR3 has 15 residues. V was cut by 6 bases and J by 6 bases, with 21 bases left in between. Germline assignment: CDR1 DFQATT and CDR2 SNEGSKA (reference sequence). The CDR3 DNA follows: TGCAGTGCAATCCAACGGGCAGGGAGGCGTCAGCCCCAGCATTTT. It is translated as CSAIQRAGRRQPQHF.